This TCR beta chain came from a study of blood T cells in healthy people across ages. The authors ran a second PCR of about 6 to 11 cycles using a sample-barcoded 5' primer and a J-beta primer mix. TCRdb ran MiXCR on the 5' RACE reads and lists one entry per CDR3 protein. The sample lists 800,000 or so distinct CDR3 sequences, 25% seen once, with approximately 4% in the top ten. Study-wide findings and caveats: TCR beta diversity per million T cells fell roughly linearly with age. Naive T cell percentage showed a strong correlation with the diversity of TCR beta.

Isolating PBMCs gave at least 6.5 million of these cells per sample. V lost 0 bases and J lost 2, with 10 bases in between. CDR1 and CDR2 from the germline V gene are LGHNA and YSLEER. The CDR3 has 16 amino acids. With regard to this clonotype: Its antigen is as yet unknown.

The same data also went into a second study, on T cells of mothers and their children.

Sequencing was carried out using blood. The genes are TRBV4-3 and TRBJ1-4, with D uncertain. The receptor was derived from a boy aged 5-17 years in good health. CDR3 coding DNA: TGCGCCAGCAGCCAAGATCGGACCGGGACTAATGAAAAACTGTTTTTT. Translating gives CASSQDRTGTNEKLFF.